These T cell receptor beta chains were read from a single sample in a study of blood T cells in healthy people across ages. TCRdb recomputed calls from the 5' RACE reads with MiXCR, one row per CDR3 protein. The data contain around 500,000 distinct CDR3 sequences, approximately 26% of them singletons. A further study also used this sample, focusing on T cells of mothers and their children.

The specimen sequenced was blood. The receptor source for this set is a boy younger than 10 in good health. The CDR3 runs from the conserved cysteine through the conserved F or W. D genes are given only for firm matches. Some rows have no size entry. The others give once, few or many, or a class for an expanded clone.

d_call,j_call,v_call,clone_size,cdr3_aa,cdr3_nt
-,TRBJ2-5,TRBV20-1,-,CSARVGRGQETQYF,TGCAGTGCTAGAGTCGGCAGGGGCCAAGAGACCCAGTACTTC
-,TRBJ1-3,TRBV6-5,-,CASSSRRLADRRSGNTIYF,TGTGCCAGCAGTTCGAGGCGTTTGGCCGACAGAAGGTCTGGAAACACCATATATTTT
-,TRBJ2-7,TRBV6-6,few,CASRPGNNEQYF,TGTGCCAGCAGGCCAGGGAACAACGAGCAGTACTTC
-,TRBJ2-1,TRBV21-1,few,CASSKARRSSYNEQFF,TGTGCCAGCAGCAAAGCAAGGCGGAGCTCCTACAATGAGCAGTTCTTC
-,TRBJ2-7,TRBV9,-,CASSSSDPNGEQYF,TGTGCCAGCAGCTCCTCGGACCCGAACGGCGAGCAGTACTTC
-,TRBJ2-7,TRBV6-6,few,CASSYGTANYEQYF,TGTGCCAGCAGTTACGGTACAGCCAACTACGAGCAGTACTTC
-,TRBJ2-3,TRBV10-3,few,CAISEGLAVTDTQYF,TGTGCCATCAGTGAGGGGCTAGCCGTGACAGATACGCAGTATTTT
-,TRBJ1-2,TRBV11-2,few,CASSLGGEANYGYTF,TGTGCCAGCAGTCTAGGAGGGGAGGCGAACTATGGCTACACCTTC
-,TRBJ2-7,TRBV29-1,-,CSVERGLREQYF,TGCAGCGTTGAGCGGGGATTGAGGGAGCAGTACTTC
TRBD2,TRBJ2-7,TRBV29-1,-,CSVEEGGSYEQYF,TGCAGCGTTGAAGAGGGCGGGAGCTACGAGCAGTACTTC
-,TRBJ2-6,TRBV25-1,few,CASYAAGANVLTF,TGTGCCAGCTATGCGGCTGGGGCCAACGTCCTGACTTTC
-,TRBJ2-3,TRBV6-1,-,CASSRRTTGTPRSTDTQYF,TGTGCCAGCAGTCGCCGGACCACCGGGACTCCAAGATCCACAGATACGCAGTATTTT
TRBD1,TRBJ2-3,TRBV29-1,-,CSVSGGYRGLGLADTQYF,TGCAGCGTGTCCGGAGGCTACAGGGGGCTCGGTTTAGCAGATACGCAGTATTTT
-,TRBJ1-5,TRBV12-5,-,CASGSGPAEQPQHF,TGTGCTAGTGGTTCCGGGCCGGCTGAACAGCCCCAGCATTTT
TRBD1,TRBJ1-2,TRBV7-2,-,CASSPGDRGKDNYGYTF,TGTGCCAGCAGCCCGGGGGACAGGGGGAAGGATAACTATGGCTACACCTTC
-,TRBJ1-2,TRBV14,few,CASSQGPFGYTF,TGTGCCAGCAGCCAAGGACCATTTGGCTACACCTTC
TRBD1,TRBJ2-2,TRBV7-8,-,CASSSTGVWGELFF,TGTGCCAGCAGCTCAACAGGGGTTTGGGGGGAGCTGTTTTTT
-,TRBJ2-4,TRBV3-1,-,CASSNEAIQYF,TGTGCCAGCAGCAATGAGGCCATTCAGTACTTC
TRBD1,TRBJ2-5,TRBV20-1,-,CSARDVTGGMETQYF,TGCAGTGCTAGAGATGTTACAGGGGGCATGGAGACCCAGTACTTC
TRBD1,TRBJ2-1,TRBV20-1,-,CSARKNRGLYNEQFF,TGCAGTGCTAGAAAAAACAGGGGGCTCTACAATGAGCAGTTCTTC
TRBD1,TRBJ1-2,TRBV6-2/TRBV6-3,-,CASSYQGATSYGYTF,TGTGCCAGCAGCTACCAGGGGGCAACCTCCTATGGCTACACCTTC
-,TRBJ1-1,TRBV7-2,-,CASSLLTGAEAFF,TGTGCCAGCAGCTTACTTACGGGGGCCGAAGCTTTCTTT
TRBD1,TRBJ1-1,TRBV14,-,CASSHGTGGGTEAFF,TGTGCCAGCAGCCACGGGACAGGGGGAGGCACTGAAGCTTTCTTT
-,TRBJ1-1,TRBV12-3/TRBV12-4,-,CASSQSDTGSTEAFF,TGTGCCAGCAGTCAATCGGACACGGGCTCCACTGAGGCTTTCTTT
-,TRBJ1-1,TRBV18,-,CASSPRGPQNTEAFF,TGTGCCAGCTCACCAAGGGGACCCCAGAACACTGAAGCTTTCTTT
-,TRBJ2-1,TRBV12-3/TRBV12-4,-,CASSLEGSAQFF,TGTGCCAGCAGTTTAGAGGGATCGGCGCAGTTCTTC
-,TRBJ2-7,TRBV27,few,CASSLSTGVEHEQYF,TGTGCCAGCAGTTTATCCACCGGAGTTGAGCACGAGCAGTACTTC
-,TRBJ1-1,TRBV29-1,few,CSGKTENTEAFF,TGCAGCGGAAAGACGGAGAACACTGAAGCTTTCTTT
-,TRBJ2-5,TRBV30,-,CAWSVSPTQYF,TGTGCCTGGAGTGTATCGCCGACCCAGTACTTC
-,TRBJ2-1,TRBV28,few,CATAGGPSSYNEQFF,TGTGCCACCGCCGGGGGGCCGAGCTCCTACAATGAGCAGTTCTTC